This entry concerns a single T cell receptor beta chain. The record originates from a study of blood T cell repertoires in COVID-19. Background on the study: Both acute and convalescent COVID-19 samples were obtained from the United States, Italy and Spain. PBMCs, B-cell-depleted T cells, or T cells provided the cDNA or gDNA that made up the material.

Assay used: immunoSEQ multiplex PCR; TCRdb lists only in-frame clones, some missing. The sample holds more than 85,000 clones, 80% seen once. The CDR3 has 14 amino acids. V gave up 3 bases and J gave up 4 bases, with 13 bases separating them. Germline CDR1 is SGHRS and CDR2 is YFSETQ. The chain is built from TRBV5-1 and TRBJ1-1, with D perhaps TRBD1 (5 bases). The sequencing sample was made of peripheral blood. The TCR sequence derives from a human donor in a cohort sampled during active or convalescent COVID-19. The CDR3 region is CASSSDTASTEAFF. The CDR3 DNA reads TGCGCCAGCAGCTCGGACACCGCGAGCACTGAAGCTTTCTTT. Drawing the rest from reference TRBV5-1 and TRBJ1-1, the complete variable domain is KAGVTQTPRYLIKTRGQQVTLSCSPISGHRSVSWYQQTPGQGLQFLFEYFSETQRNKGNFPGRFSGRQFSNSRSEMNVSTLELGDSALYLCASSSDTASTEAFFGQGTRLTVV.